This TCR beta chain was sequenced during a study of tumor-infiltrating lymphocytes in primary liver carcinoma. Germline lookup yields CDR1 GTSNPN and CDR2 SVGIG (reference sequence). CDR3 length: 13 amino acids. The ends were cut back, 8 bases at V and 7 bases at J, with 15 bases in the middle. A constant-region primer served to make TCR beta cDNA from about 530 ng total RNA. Sequencing libraries for TCR beta derived from three nested multiplex PCR rounds that used slightly modified ARM-PCR. A C-beta reverse primer was combined with TRBV1-TRBV30 forward primers in the first two PCR rounds, and each round had approximately 10 cycles. TCRdb reanalysed the multiplex PCR reads using MiXCR and keeps one entry per CDR3 protein. Among 330,000 or so distinct CDR3 sequences listed, less than 75% were seen once. The authors took blood RNA from unsorted whole blood and also extracted germline DNA.

The chain has TRBV30 and TRBJ1-6, with TRBD1 as a possible D gene (5 bases). The specimen sequenced was peripheral blood. This TCR was sampled from a man aged 35 to 55 with primary liver carcinoma and hepatitis B virus infection. Here the CDR3 reads CAAERGANSPLHF. CDR3 coding DNA: TGTGCCGCGGAGAGGGGTGCCAATTCACCCCTCCACTTT.